The source of this TCR beta chain is a study of T cell responses to AZD1222 COVID-19 vaccine. Overall study results and limits: White British donors predominated, females outnumbered males, and clonal diversity was possibly underestimated. Seropositivity was recorded at baseline in only a handful of AZD1222 recipients.

Clones were read by immunoSEQ multiplex PCR, and TCRdb kept only the in-frame ones, dropping some. The table includes fewer than 200,000 clones, just over 85% detected once. Comments on this clone: Its antigen remains unknown.

Sequences were derived from peripheral blood, sampled 28 days after the second AZD1222 dose. This sequence originates from an adult who received the AZD1222 COVID-19 vaccine.

CDR3 residues: CASSFARSSYEQYF. CDR3 DNA sequence: TGTGCCAGCAGCTTTGCAAGGAGCTCCTACGAGCAGTACTTC. The chain carries TRBV7-2 and TRBJ2-7; D is unresolved. The CDR3 is made up of 14 amino acids. The V gene lost 3 bases and the J gene lost 0 bases, with 9 bases spanning the gap. In germline, CDR1 is SGHTA, CDR2 FQGNSA.